Below, one TCR beta chain is given with its context. Original processing methods: For nucleated cells, counts were estimated from reference gene primer amplification. Clones were sequenced by immunoSEQ multiplex PCR, and TCRdb holds only the in-frame ones, with some missing. From that table come the V and J calls and clone size; the DNA was used to work out D and trimming. The table includes tens of thousands of clones, 80% to 95% detected once. The sample comes from a study of blood T cell repertoires in COVID-19. About the study: There were acute and convalescent COVID-19 samples, and they came from the United States, Italy and Spain. Sample material is recorded as cDNA or gDNA derived from T cells, B-cell-depleted T cells, or PBMCs.

In germline, CDR1 is SGDLS, CDR2 YYNGEE. V shed 4 bases, J shed 4 bases, and the junction held 8 bases outside the gene matches. This CDR3 is built from 16 residues. The sequence came from a man between 65 and 85 years old with acute or convalescent COVID-19. Sequencing used peripheral blood. The chain links TRBV9 to TRBJ2-5; the match to TRBD1 covers 12 bases. The CDR3 reads CASSKAGTGGVETQYF. CDR3 nucleotides: TGTGCCAGCAGCAAAGCGGGGACAGGGGGCGTAGAGACCCAGTACTTC.